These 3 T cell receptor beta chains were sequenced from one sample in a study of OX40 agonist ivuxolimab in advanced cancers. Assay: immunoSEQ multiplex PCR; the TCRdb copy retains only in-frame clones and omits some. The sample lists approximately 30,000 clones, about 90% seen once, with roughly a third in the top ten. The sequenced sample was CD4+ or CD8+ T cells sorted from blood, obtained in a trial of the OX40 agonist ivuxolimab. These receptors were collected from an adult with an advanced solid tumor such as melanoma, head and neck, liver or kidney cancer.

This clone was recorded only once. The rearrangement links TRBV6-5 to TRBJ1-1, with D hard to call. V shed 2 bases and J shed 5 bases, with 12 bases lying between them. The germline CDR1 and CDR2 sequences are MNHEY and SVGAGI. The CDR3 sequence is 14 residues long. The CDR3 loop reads CASSYTLGRTEAFF. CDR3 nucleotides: TGTGCCAGCAGTTACACCCTTGGGAGAACTGAAGCTTTCTTT.

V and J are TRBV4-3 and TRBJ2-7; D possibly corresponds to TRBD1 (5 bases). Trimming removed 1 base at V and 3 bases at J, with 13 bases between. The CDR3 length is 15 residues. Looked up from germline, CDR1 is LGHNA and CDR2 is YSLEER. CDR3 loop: CASSQAQGSFYEQYF. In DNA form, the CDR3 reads TGCGCCAGCAGCCAAGCCCAGGGTTCTTTCTACGAGCAGTACTTC.

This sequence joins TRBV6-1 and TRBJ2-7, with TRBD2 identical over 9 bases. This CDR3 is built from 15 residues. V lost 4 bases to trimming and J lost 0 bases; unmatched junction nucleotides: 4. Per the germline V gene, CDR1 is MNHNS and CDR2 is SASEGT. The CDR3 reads CASSVFSGSSYEQYF. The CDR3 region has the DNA TGTGCCAGCAGTGTTTTTAGCGGGAGCTCCTACGAGCAGTACTTC.